The clone carrying this T cell receptor (beta chain) was seen repeatedly, ten times or more. The antigen is undetermined. V shed 4 bases, J shed 5 bases, and the junction held 4 bases outside the gene matches. Germline V CDR1 and CDR2: SNHLY, FYNNEI. The CDR3 spans 14 residues. The data derive from a study of T cells in Graves' hyperthyroidism and ophthalmopathy. Study observations and caveats: Most thyroid clonotypes that were expanded above 0.001 also turned up in blood.

The study left out patients who had uncontrolled infection, other autoimmune disease, pregnancy or lactation. Amplified TCR beta CDR3 regions came from RNA transcripts. RT-PCR in the first round (using the HTBI primer set) targeted the TCR CDR3. TCRdb analysed the multiplex PCR reads with MiXCR anew, one entry per CDR3 protein. The data hold 640,000 or so distinct CDR3 sequences, with 13% to 15% observed a single time. The sequencing sample was made of blood. This TCR was recovered from a woman younger than 30 with Graves' ophthalmopathy. The chain has TRBV2 and TRBJ2-2, with 7 bases lining up with TRBD1. The CDR3: CASSAGGRTGELFF. CDR3 DNA sequence: TGTGCCAGCAGTGCAGGGGGTAGGACCGGGGAGCTGTTTTTT.